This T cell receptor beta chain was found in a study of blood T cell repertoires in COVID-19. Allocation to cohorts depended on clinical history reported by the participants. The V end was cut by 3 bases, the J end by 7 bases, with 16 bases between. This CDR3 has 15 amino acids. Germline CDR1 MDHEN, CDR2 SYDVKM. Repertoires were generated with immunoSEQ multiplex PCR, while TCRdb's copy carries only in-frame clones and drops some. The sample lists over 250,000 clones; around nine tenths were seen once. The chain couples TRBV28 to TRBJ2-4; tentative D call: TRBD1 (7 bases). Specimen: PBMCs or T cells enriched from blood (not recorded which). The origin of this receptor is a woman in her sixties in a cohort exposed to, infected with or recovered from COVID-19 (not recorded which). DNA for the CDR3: TGTGCCAGCAGTTTTGGTGGTCCAGGGGGGAACATTCAGTACTTC. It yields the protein CASSFGGPGGNIQYF.